This entry lists 25 T cell receptor beta chains sequenced from one sample in a study of blood T cell repertoires in COVID-19. Some clones are missing from TCRdb's copy, which holds only in-frame ones; the method was immunoSEQ multiplex PCR. The top ten hold around 6.5% of the sample, which has approximately 100,000 clones, 80% to 85% seen once. The sequenced material came from peripheral blood. These receptors were obtained from a man aged 55 to 70 with acute or convalescent COVID-19.

The genes are TRBV7-2 and TRBJ2-7; TRBD2 matches at 12 bases. V was clipped by 5 bases and J by 5 bases; unmatched bases: 4. Germline-derived CDR1 and CDR2 are SGHTA and FQGNSA. This CDR3 region has 14 residues. CDR3 coding DNA: TGTGCCAGCAGCCACTGGACTAGCGGGGACGAGCAGTACTTC. Amino acid sequence: CASSHWTSGDEQYF.

V usage is TRBV6-1 and J usage is TRBJ1-5; 8 nucleotides agree with TRBD1. Per the germline V gene, CDR1 is MNHNS and CDR2 is SASEGT. V gave up 4 bases and J gave up 0 bases; unmatched junction bases: 8. This CDR3 has 17 amino acids. Here the CDR3 reads CASSVIQGGYSNQPQHF. The CDR3 DNA sequence: TGTGCCAGCAGTGTGATACAGGGGGGGTATAGCAATCAGCCCCAGCATTTT.

This chain connects TRBV6-5 to TRBJ1-5; D gene uncertain. Trimming shortened V by 5 bases and J by 9 bases, and 17 bases separated the two germline ends. From germline, CDR1 is MNHEY and CDR2 SVGAGI. The CDR3 length is 14 residues. CDR3 residues: CASSPLSRVRPQHF. The CDR3 DNA sequence: TGTGCCAGCAGTCCCTTGAGTCGAGTTCGGCCCCAGCATTTT.

The rearrangement links TRBV6-5 to TRBJ1-2; no firm D call. This CDR3 is built from 14 residues. Per germline, CDR1 MNHEY and CDR2 SVGAGI. Trimming stripped 6 bases from V and 5 bases from J, with 16 bases between. CDR3 residues: CASSHGDGTYGYTF. The CDR3 DNA reads as TGTGCCAGCAGCCACGGAGACGGAACGTATGGCTACACCTTC.

The V and J genes are TRBV2 and TRBJ1-1, with a weak D call TRBD1 (5 bases). There are 13 residues in the CDR3. V was trimmed by 2 bases and J by 1 base, leaving 5 bases between them. Germline V lookup: CDR1 SNHLY, CDR2 FYNNEI. CDR3 protein: CASSEQGNTEAFF. For the CDR3, the DNA is TGTGCCAGCAGTGAACAGGGGAACACTGAAGCTTTCTTT.

The rearrangement links TRBV6-6 to TRBJ1-1, with TRBD1 as a possible D gene (6 bases). Trimming left V 5 bases short and J 3 bases short, with 10 bases between. Germline V lookup: CDR1 MNHNY, CDR2 SVGAGI (reference sequence). CDR3 length equals 13 residues. The CDR3 nucleotides are TGTGCCAGCAGTCAGAACAGGGACACTGAAGCTTTCTTT. This translates into CASSQNRDTEAFF.

The rearrangement uses TRBV30 and TRBJ2-7, with 9 bases lining up with TRBD1. CDR1 is GTSNPN, CDR2 SVGIG, per germline (reference sequence). J lost 4 bases, V lost 5 bases, and 6 bases had no gene match. This CDR3 is 13 amino acids long. The chain's CDR3 is CAWEGQGNYEQYF. CDR3 coding DNA: TGTGCCTGGGAGGGACAGGGAAATTACGAGCAGTACTTC.

This clone was observed a few times. This rearrangement joins TRBV30 to TRBJ1-1; D call uncertain. The CDR3 contains 12 residues. Germline V gene sequence: CDR1 GTSNPN, CDR2 SVGIG (reference sequence). V lost 2 bases and J lost 8, with 12 bases in between. The CDR3 DNA reads TGTGCCTGGAGTACGGGAGCTCTAGAAGCTTTCTTT. Its translation: CAWSTGALEAFF.

V and J are TRBV7-9 and TRBJ2-1; TRBD2 is a possible D gene (6 bases). The germline V gene encodes CDR1 SEHNR and CDR2 FQNEAQ (reference sequence). Trimming left V 5 bases short and J 4 bases short, with 12 bases between. This CDR3 is built from 14 residues. The CDR3 nucleotides read TGTGCCAGCAGCCCTGATGGAGGGTACAATGAGCAGTTCTTC. Translation gives CASSPDGGYNEQFF. The full variable domain, its missing parts supplied by reference TRBV7-9 and TRBJ2-1, is DTGVSQNPRHKITKRGQNVTFRCDPISEHNRLYWYRQTLGQGPEFLTYFQNEAQLEKSRLLSDRFSAERPKGSFSTLEIQRTEQGDSAMYLCASSPDGGYNEQFFGPGTRLTVL.

The CDR3 DNA follows: TGTGCCAGCAGCTTAGTGGCCAGTAACTATGGCTACACCTTC. This encodes CASSLVASNYGYTF. The gene calls are TRBV11-2 and TRBJ1-2; D is ambiguous. Germline assignment: CDR1 SGHAT and CDR2 FQNNGV. V lost 1 base and J 1 base, leaving 7 bases between the germline ends. This CDR3 contains 14 residues.

The V gene is TRBV6-1, the J gene TRBJ2-3, with a possible D match to TRBD1 (6 bases). Deletions cut 0 bases from V and 1 base from J, with 11 bases between. The CDR3 spans 16 residues. CDR1 and CDR2 from the germline V gene are MNHNS and SASEGT. The CDR3 coding sequence is TGTGCCAGCAGTGAAGCACCAGGGGTTGGCACAGATACGCAGTATTTT. Protein product: CASSEAPGVGTDTQYF.

This sequence joins TRBV5-1 and TRBJ1-2; D is perhaps TRBD1 (5 bases). Trimming removed 2 bases from V and 7 bases from J, with 15 bases in between. CDR1 and CDR2 (germline): SGHRS, YFSETQ. The length of the CDR3 is 14 residues. CDR3 DNA sequence: TGCGCCAGCAGCTTACCCGGGACGGAGGGTGGCTACACCTTC. It encodes CASSLPGTEGGYTF.

The CDR3 region has the DNA TGTGCCAGCAGTCCGCAGGGGGCGCGGGAGACCCAGTACTTC. This sequence encodes CASSPQGARETQYF. The chain has TRBV27 and TRBJ2-5, with 8 bases lining up with TRBD1. The CDR3 runs to 14 residues. V lost 5 bases and J lost 5; bases outside the gene matches: 7. The germline V gene has CDR1 MNHEY and CDR2 SMNVEV (reference sequence).

The V call is TRBV4-3, the J call TRBJ1-2, with D unresolved. Germline-derived CDR1 and CDR2 are LGHNA and YSLEER. The V and J ends lost 1 base and 2 bases respectively, with 8 bases between them. The CDR3 loop spans 14 amino acids. The DNA of the CDR3 is TGCGCCAGCAGCCAAGCGGGAGCGAACTATGGCTACACCTTC. Its translation: CASSQAGANYGYTF.

This chain joins TRBV18 and TRBJ2-3; 8 nucleotides align to TRBD2. Germline lookup yields CDR1 KGHSH and CDR2 LQKENI. The CDR3 totals 15 residues. Losses at the gene ends were 6 bases for V and 4 bases for J; bases not matched to a gene: 9. The CDR3 sequence: CASSPTSVVADTQYF. The CDR3, as DNA: TGTGCCAGCTCGCCGACTAGCGTGGTCGCAGATACGCAGTATTTT.

The chain joins TRBV19 to TRBJ1-5; 7 nucleotides align to TRBD1. The CDR3 covers 14 residues. V dropped 6 bases and J dropped 7; count of bases not matched to a gene: 9. Per germline, CDR1 LNHDA and CDR2 SQIVND (reference sequence). The CDR3 loop reads CASSATGSQQPQHF. The DNA of the CDR3 is TGTGCCAGTAGCGCGACAGGGTCACAACAGCCCCAGCATTTT.

The J gene is TRBJ2-7, the V gene TRBV6-5; 7 bases agree with TRBD1. The CDR3 totals 14 residues. The germline V gene has CDR1 MNHEY and CDR2 SVGAGI. V trimming: 6 bases; J trimming: 0 bases; junction bases outside the gene matches: 5. CDR3 sequence (DNA): TGTGCCAGCAGCTGGGGACAGAACTCCTACGAGCAGTACTTC. This sequence encodes CASSWGQNSYEQYF.

V gene TRBV20-1 combines with J gene TRBJ2-7; TRBD1 agrees at 9 bases. The V gene's germline CDR1 is DFQATT and CDR2 SNEGSKA (reference sequence). Trimming cost V 3 bases and J 6 bases; bases outside gene matches: 12. The CDR3 contains 15 residues. CDR3 region: CSASLTGGPSTEQYF. For the CDR3, the DNA is TGCAGTGCTAGTTTGACAGGGGGACCTTCGACCGAGCAGTACTTC.

The V gene is TRBV27, the J gene TRBJ1-3; D possibly corresponds to TRBD1 (5 bases). V lost 6 bases and J 0 bases, leaving 12 bases between the germline ends. The CDR3 is made up of 15 amino acids. The germline CDR1 and CDR2 sequences are MNHEY and SMNVEV (reference sequence). CDR3 sequence reads: CASRLTGGSGNTIYF. CDR3 bases: TGTGCCAGCAGGTTAACAGGCGGCTCTGGAAACACCATATATTTT.

The V call is TRBV5-1, the J call TRBJ2-5; a weak D match, TRBD1 (6 bases). V lost 0 bases to trimming and J lost 5 bases, with 20 bases between them. Germline V gene lookup returns CDR1 SGHRS and CDR2 YFSETQ. The CDR3 runs 17 residues. The CDR3 loop is CASSLGAGAASGETQYF. The CDR3 DNA follows: TGCGCCAGCAGCTTGGGAGCAGGGGCGGCATCCGGGGAGACCCAGTACTTC.

The rearrangement uses TRBV27 and TRBJ2-7; 9 bases are shared with TRBD2. Germline V lookup: CDR1 MNHEY, CDR2 SMNVEV (reference sequence). This CDR3 comprises 14 residues. V lost 6 bases, J lost 2 bases, and 5 bases stayed unmatched. CDR3 sequence reads: CASSWGGGAYEQYF. In DNA, the CDR3 is TGTGCCAGCAGCTGGGGCGGGGGGGCCTACGAGCAGTACTTC.

This clone was observed a few times. The genes are TRBV6-6 and TRBJ1-2; D not resolved. The CDR3 covers 13 residues. Germline CDR1 is MNHNY and CDR2 is SVGAGI (reference sequence). The V end was cut by 2 bases, the J end by 4 bases, with 8 bases between. The CDR3 spells CASSYEGSYGYTF. DNA of the CDR3: TGTGCCAGCAGTTACGAGGGAAGCTATGGCTACACCTTC.

This clone showed up many times. The chain uses TRBV4-3 and TRBJ2-7; 8 nucleotides line up with TRBD1. V was clipped by 1 base and J by 3 bases; unmatched bases: 5. The germline V gene has CDR1 LGHNA and CDR2 YSLEER. The CDR3 sequence is 15 residues long. The CDR3 spells CASSQVVTGDYEQYF. Written as DNA, the CDR3 is TGCGCCAGCAGCCAAGTAGTGACAGGGGACTACGAGCAGTACTTC.

This clone was detected only a few times. The chain has TRBV7-2 and TRBJ2-7; weak D call: TRBD2 (5 bases). Germline loops: CDR1 SGHTA, CDR2 FQGNSA. The CDR3 has 12 amino acids. Trimming cost V 5 bases and J 4 bases, with 9 bases left between them. The CDR3 DNA sequence: TGTGCCAGCAGCCCGACGGGGTACGAGCAGTACTTC. It yields the protein CASSPTGYEQYF.

The chain is built from TRBV7-8 and TRBJ1-4, with D possibly being TRBD1 (6 bases). The CDR3 spans 13 residues. Per germline, CDR1 SGHVS and CDR2 FQNEAQ. Trimming stripped 6 bases from V and 10 bases from J, with 15 bases between. The CDR3 nucleotides read TGTGCCAGCAGAATAACAGGGTCGGGAAAACTGTTTTTT. Protein: CASRITGSGKLFF.